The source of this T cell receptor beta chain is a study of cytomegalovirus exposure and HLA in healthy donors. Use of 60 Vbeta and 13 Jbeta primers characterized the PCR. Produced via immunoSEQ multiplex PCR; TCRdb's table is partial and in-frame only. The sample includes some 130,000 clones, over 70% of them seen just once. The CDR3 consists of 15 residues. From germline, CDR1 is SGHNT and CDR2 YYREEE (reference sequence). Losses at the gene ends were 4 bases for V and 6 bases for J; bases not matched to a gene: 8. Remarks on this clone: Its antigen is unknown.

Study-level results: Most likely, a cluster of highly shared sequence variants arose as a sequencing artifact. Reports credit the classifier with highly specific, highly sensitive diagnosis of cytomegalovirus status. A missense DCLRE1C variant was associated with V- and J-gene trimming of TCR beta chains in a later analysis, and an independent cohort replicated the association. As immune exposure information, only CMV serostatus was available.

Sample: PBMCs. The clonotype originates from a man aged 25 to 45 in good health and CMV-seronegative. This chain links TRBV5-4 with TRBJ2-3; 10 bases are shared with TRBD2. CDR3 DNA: TGTGCCAGCAGCGTGAAGCGGGAGGGCCTGGATACGCAGTATTTT. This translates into CASSVKREGLDTQYF.